Each of the 8 T cell receptor beta chains below was sequenced from the same sample in a study of cytomegalovirus exposure and HLA in healthy donors. Primers: 60 Vbeta forward and 13 Jbeta reverse. Assay: immunoSEQ multiplex PCR; the TCRdb copy retains only in-frame clones and omits some. This sample has 140,000 to 150,000 clones, with about 80% found just once. The sequencing input was PBMCs. These receptors all come from a man aged 35-49 years in good health and CMV-seronegative.

This clone was observed once. The CDR3 spells CASSFLGQGPMDIQYF. Here the CDR3 DNA reads TGTGCCAGCAGTTTTTTGGGACAGGGGCCTATGGACATTCAGTACTTC. This chain joins TRBV5-6 and TRBJ2-4; 10 nucleotides agree with TRBD1. J lost 8 bases, V lost 5 bases, and 13 bases had no gene match. Looked up from germline, CDR1 is SGHDT and CDR2 is YYEEEE. The CDR3 is made up of 16 amino acids.

The gene calls are TRBV12-5 and TRBJ1-1; no clear D gene. The CDR3 is 17 amino acids. The V gene's germline CDR1 is LGHNT and CDR2 FRNRAP. Trimming left V 7 bases short and J 0 bases short, with 21 bases between. The CDR3 DNA reads TGTGCTAGTGCCCCGAGAAGGAGCGAACTCATGAACACTGAAGCTTTCTTT. Amino acid sequence: CASAPRRSELMNTEAFF.

This chain joins TRBV7-9 and TRBJ2-1; 12 bases map to TRBD2. With V trimmed by 3 bases and J by 13 bases, 4 bases remained unmatched. Per germline, CDR1 SEHNR and CDR2 FQNEAQ (reference sequence). This CDR3 region has 13 residues. DNA of the CDR3: TGTGCCAGCAGCTTTCTAGCGGGGGGGCACCAGTTCTTC. Its protein is CASSFLAGGHQFF.

V and J are TRBV11-2 and TRBJ1-1; tentative D call: TRBD1 (5 bases). Looked up from germline, CDR1 is SGHAT and CDR2 is FQNNGV. The CDR3 is 14 residues long. V dropped 1 base and J dropped 1 base, with 7 bases sitting between them. DNA of the CDR3: TGTGCCAGCAGCTTAGGGGGCAGGAACACTGAAGCTTTCTTT. Encoded protein: CASSLGGRNTEAFF.

This clone was counted once. Other DNA sequences of this sample code for an identical CDR3. The V gene is TRBV5-1, the J gene TRBJ2-3; unclear D gene. The germline V gene encodes CDR1 SGHRS and CDR2 YFSETQ. The CDR3 totals 12 residues. The ends were cut back, 0 bases at V and 4 bases at J, with 3 bases in the middle. CDR3 loop: CASSLVSDTQYF. CDR3 coding DNA: TGCGCCAGCAGCTTGGTCTCAGATACGCAGTATTTT.

The chain uses TRBV7-2 and TRBJ2-7; 9 bases line up with TRBD1. J was trimmed by 3 bases and V by 8 bases; bases with no gene match: 8. The CDR3 consists of 14 residues. Germline-derived CDR1 and CDR2 are SGHTA and FQGNSA. CDR3 bases: TGTGCCAGCGGACAGGGGAGAACTATCTACGAGCAGTACTTC. This codes for CASGQGRTIYEQYF.

The chain links TRBV2 to TRBJ2-7, with D perhaps matching TRBD1 (6 bases). The germline gives CDR1 SNHLY, CDR2 FYNNEI. There are 14 residues in the CDR3. Trimming took off 6 bases at V and 0 bases at J, with 12 bases between the two ends. For the CDR3, the DNA is TGTGCCAGCAGGCTACAGGGTAGCTCCTACGAGCAGTACTTC. Translating it yields CASRLQGSSYEQYF.

The J gene is TRBJ2-7, the V gene TRBV9; D is uncertain. The CDR3 has 12 residues. The germline CDR1 and CDR2 sequences are SGDLS and YYNGEE. V lost 2 bases, J lost 7 bases, and 10 bases lay in between. The CDR3 nucleotides are TGTGCCAGCAGCGTGGGCGAAACTGAGCAGTACTTC. Translated, it gives CASSVGETEQYF.